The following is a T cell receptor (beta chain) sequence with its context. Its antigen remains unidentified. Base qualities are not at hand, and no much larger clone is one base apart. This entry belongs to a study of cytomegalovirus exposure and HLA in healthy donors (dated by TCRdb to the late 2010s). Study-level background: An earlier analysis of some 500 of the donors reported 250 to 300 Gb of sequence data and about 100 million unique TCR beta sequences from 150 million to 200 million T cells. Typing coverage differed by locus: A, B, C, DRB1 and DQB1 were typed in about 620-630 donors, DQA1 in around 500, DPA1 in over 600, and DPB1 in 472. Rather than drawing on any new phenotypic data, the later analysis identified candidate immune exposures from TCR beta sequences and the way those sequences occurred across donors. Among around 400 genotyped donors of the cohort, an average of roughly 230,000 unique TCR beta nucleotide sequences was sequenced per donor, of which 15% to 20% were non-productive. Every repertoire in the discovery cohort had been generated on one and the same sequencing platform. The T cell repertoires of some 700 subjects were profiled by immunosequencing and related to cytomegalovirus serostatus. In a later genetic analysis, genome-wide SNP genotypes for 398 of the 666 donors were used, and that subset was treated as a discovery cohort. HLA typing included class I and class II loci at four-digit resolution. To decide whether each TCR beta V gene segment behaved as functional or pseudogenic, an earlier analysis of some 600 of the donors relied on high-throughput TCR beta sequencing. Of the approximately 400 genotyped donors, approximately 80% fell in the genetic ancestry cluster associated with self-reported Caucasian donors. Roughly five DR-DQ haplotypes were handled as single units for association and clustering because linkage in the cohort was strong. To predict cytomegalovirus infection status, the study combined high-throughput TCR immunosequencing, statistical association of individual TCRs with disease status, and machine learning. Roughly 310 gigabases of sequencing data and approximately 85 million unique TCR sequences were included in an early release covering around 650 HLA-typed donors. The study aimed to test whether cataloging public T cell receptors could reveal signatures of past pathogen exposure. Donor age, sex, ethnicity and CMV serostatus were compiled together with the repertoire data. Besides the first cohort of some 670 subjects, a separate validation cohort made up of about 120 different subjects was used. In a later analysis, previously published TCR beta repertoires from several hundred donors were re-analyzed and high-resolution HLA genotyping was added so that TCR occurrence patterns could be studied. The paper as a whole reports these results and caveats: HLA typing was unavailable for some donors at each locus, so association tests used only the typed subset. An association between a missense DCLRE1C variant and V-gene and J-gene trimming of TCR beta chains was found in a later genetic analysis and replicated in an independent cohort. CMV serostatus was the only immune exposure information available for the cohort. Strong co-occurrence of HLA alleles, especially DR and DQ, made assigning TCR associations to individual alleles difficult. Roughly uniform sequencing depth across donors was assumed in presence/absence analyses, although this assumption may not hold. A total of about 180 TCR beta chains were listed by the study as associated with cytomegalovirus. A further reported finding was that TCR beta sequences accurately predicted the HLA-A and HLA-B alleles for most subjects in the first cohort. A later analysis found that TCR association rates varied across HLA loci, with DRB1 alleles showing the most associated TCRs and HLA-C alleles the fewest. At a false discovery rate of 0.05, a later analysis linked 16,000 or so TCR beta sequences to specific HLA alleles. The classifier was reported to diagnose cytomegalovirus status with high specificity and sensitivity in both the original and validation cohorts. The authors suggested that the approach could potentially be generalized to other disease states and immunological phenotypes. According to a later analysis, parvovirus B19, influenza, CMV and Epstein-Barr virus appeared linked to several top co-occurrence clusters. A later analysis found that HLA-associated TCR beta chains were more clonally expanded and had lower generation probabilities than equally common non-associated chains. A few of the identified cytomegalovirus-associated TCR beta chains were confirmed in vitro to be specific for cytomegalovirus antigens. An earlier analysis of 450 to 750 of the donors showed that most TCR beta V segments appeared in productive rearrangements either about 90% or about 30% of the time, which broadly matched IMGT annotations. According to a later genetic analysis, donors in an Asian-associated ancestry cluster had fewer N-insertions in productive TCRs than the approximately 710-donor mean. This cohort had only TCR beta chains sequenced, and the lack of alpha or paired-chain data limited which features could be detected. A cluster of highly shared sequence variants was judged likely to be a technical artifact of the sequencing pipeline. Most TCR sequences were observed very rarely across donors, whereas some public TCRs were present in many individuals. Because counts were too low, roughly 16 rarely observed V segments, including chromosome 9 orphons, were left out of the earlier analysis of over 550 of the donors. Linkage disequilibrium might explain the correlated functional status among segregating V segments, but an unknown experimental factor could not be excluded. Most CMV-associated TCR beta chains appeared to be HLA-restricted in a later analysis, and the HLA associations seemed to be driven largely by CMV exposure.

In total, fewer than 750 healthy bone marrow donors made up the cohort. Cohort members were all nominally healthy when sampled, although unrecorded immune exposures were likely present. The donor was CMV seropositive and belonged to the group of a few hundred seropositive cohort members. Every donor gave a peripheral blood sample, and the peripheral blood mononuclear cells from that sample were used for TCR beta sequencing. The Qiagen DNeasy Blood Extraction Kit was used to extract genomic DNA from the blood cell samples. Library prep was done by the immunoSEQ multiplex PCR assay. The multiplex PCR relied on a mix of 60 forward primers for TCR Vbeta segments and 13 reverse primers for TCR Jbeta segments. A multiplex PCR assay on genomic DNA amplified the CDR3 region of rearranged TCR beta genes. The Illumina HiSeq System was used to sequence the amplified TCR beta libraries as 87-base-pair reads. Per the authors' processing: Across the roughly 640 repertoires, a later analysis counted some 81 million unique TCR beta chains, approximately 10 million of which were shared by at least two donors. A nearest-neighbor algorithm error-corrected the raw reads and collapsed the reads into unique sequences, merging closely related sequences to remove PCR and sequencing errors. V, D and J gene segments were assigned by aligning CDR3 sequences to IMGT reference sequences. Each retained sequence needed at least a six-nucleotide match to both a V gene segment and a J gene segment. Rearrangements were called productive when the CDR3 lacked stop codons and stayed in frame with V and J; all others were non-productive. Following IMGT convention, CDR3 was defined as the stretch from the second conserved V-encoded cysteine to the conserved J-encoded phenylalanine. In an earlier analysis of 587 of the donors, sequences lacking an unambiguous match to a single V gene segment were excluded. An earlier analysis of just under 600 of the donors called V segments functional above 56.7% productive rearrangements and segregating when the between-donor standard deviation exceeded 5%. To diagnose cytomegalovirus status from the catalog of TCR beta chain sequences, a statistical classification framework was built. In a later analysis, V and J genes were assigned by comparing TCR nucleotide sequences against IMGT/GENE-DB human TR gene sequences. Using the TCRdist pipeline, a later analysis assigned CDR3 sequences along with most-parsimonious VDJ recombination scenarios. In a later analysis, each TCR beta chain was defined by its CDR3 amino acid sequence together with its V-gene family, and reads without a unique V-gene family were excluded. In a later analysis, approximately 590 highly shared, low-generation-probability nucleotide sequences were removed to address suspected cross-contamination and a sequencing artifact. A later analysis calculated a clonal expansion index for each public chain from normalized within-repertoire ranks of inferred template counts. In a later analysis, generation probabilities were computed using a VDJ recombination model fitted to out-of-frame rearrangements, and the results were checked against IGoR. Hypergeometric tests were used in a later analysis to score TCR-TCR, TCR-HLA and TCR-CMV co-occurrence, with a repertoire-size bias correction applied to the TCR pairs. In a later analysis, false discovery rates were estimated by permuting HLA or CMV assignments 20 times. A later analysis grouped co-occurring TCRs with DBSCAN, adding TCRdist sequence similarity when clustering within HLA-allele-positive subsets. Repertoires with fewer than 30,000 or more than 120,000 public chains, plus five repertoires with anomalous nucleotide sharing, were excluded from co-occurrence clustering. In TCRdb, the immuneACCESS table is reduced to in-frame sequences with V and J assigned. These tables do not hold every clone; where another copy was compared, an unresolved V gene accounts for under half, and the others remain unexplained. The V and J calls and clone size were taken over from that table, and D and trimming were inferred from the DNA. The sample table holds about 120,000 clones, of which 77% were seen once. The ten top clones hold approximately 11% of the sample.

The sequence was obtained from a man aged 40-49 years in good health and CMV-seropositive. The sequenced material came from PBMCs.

CDR3 reads: CASSGGSGGLRTLGEKLFF. At the DNA level, the sequence is TGTGCCAGCAGCGGGGGGAGTGGGGGACTACGGACGCTGGGTGAAAAACTGTTTTTT. Rearrangement joined TRBV4-2 to TRBJ1-4; the D gene is possibly TRBD1, with 5 bases matching. The germline V gene yields LGHNA for CDR1 and YNFKEQ for CDR2. V loses 5 bases, J loses 7 bases, and the germline ends lie 29 bases apart. Including the terminal cysteine and phenylalanine, the CDR3 comprises 19 residues. Here the CDR3 DNA is all that survives: 57 bases in frame from base 1.